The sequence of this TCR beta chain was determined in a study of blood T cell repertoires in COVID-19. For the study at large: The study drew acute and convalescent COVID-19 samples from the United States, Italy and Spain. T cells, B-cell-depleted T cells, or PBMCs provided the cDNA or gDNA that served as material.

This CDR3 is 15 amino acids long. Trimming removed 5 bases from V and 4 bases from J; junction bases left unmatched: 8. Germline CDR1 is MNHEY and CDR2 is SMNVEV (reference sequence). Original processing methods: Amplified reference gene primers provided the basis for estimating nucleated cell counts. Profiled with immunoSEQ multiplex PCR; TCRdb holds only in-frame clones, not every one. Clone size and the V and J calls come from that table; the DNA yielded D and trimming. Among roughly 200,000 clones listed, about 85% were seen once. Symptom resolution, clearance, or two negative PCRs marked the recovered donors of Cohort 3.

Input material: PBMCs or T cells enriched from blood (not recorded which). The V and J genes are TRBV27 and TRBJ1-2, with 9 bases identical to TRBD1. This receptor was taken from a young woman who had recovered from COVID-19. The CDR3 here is CASSPGTGLVYGYTF. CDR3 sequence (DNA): TGTGCCAGCAGTCCGGGGACAGGGCTGGTCTATGGCTACACCTTC.